This is a list of T cell receptor beta chains from one sample in a study of shared clonotypes between healthy human individuals. Repertoires were generated with immunoSEQ multiplex PCR, while TCRdb's copy carries only in-frame clones and drops some. The table has about 120,000 clones, about 67% seen once. The sample taken for sequencing was memory CD8+ T cells sorted from blood. All receptors derive from a woman aged 25-40 years in good health. Each CDR3 is given with its conserved first and last residue. D genes are given only for firm matches. Only some rows state a clone size, as once, few, many or a class for expanded clones.

>TRBV7-3|.|TRBJ2-1|TRBD2
CASSFGAGGPNEQFF
TGTGCCAGCAGCTTTGGAGCGGGAGGGCCCAATGAGCAGTTCTTC
>TRBV19|.|TRBJ2-1|TRBD2
CASRLALSYNEQFF
TGTGCCAGCAGACTAGCGCTCTCCTACAATGAGCAGTTCTTC
>TRBV27|.|TRBJ2-5|.
CASSATVTPWVETQYF
TGTGCCAGCAGTGCCACGGTGACACCCTGGGTAGAGACCCAGTACTTC
>TRBV6-9|.|TRBJ1-5|.
CASSYDRNQPQHF
TGTGCCAGCAGTTACGACAGAAATCAGCCCCAGCATTTT
>TRBV29-1|.|TRBJ2-1|.
CSVEGPEEGGSYNEQFF
TGCAGCGTTGAAGGTCCGGAAGAGGGGGGGTCCTACAATGAGCAGTTCTTC
>TRBV25-1|few|TRBJ2-7|TRBD2
CASSESAGGKHYEQYF
TGTGCCAGCAGTGAATCGGCCGGGGGGAAACACTACGAGCAGTACTTC
>TRBV7-2|few|TRBJ1-4|.
CASSKGSQKLFF
TGTGCCAGCAGCAAGGGGAGTCAGAAACTGTTTTTT
>TRBV29-1|.|TRBJ1-3|.
CSVEWGLTGNTIYF
TGCAGCGTTGAATGGGGACTGACCGGAAACACCATATATTTT
>TRBV7-9|.|TRBJ1-5|TRBD1
CASSLGHPVDRGDQPQHF
TGTGCCAGCAGCTTAGGGCACCCGGTGGACAGGGGCGATCAGCCCCAGCATTTT
>TRBV25-1|few|TRBJ1-4|TRBD1
CASTSGTGAGKLFF
TGTGCCAGCACTTCGGGGACAGGGGCGGGAAAACTGTTTTTT
>TRBV10-2|.|TRBJ1-5|TRBD1
CASSEMDRGLNQPQHF
TGCGCCAGCAGTGAGATGGACAGGGGGCTTAATCAGCCCCAGCATTTT
>TRBV28|few|TRBJ2-1|TRBD2
CASSLWTAQAGVNEQFF
TGTGCCAGCAGTTTATGGACGGCCCAGGCGGGAGTAAATGAGCAGTTCTTC
>TRBV5-1|.|TRBJ1-1|TRBD1
CASSLSDRAPGGHMNTEAFF
TGCGCCAGCAGCTTGTCGGACAGGGCCCCGGGAGGGCACATGAACACTGAAGCTTTCTTT
>TRBV6-5|many|TRBJ2-7|.
CASSGANTPTYEQYF
TGTGCCAGCAGTGGCGCCAACACACCTACCTACGAGCAGTACTTC
>TRBV2|.|TRBJ1-2|.
CASKPRDFYGYTF
TGTGCCAGCAAGCCCCGGGATTTCTATGGCTACACCTTC
>TRBV29-1|once|TRBJ2-2|.
CSITFPNTGELFF
TGCAGTATCACTTTCCCGAACACCGGGGAGCTGTTTTTT
>TRBV7-8|.|TRBJ2-7|.
CASSLPLLSYEQYF
TGTGCCAGCAGCCTCCCCCTTCTCTCCTACGAGCAGTACTTC
>TRBV6-6|many|TRBJ1-2|TRBD1
CASSRQGGSDGYTF
TGTGCCAGCAGCCGACAGGGAGGGTCGGATGGCTACACCTTC
>TRBV7-9|once|TRBJ2-5|.
CASSYRIEQETQYF
TGTGCCAGCAGCTACCGCATAGAGCAAGAGACCCAGTACTTC
>TRBV11-2|.|TRBJ2-5|TRBD2
CASSYYRAGDQETQYF
TGTGCCAGCAGCTACTACCGAGCGGGAGACCAAGAGACCCAGTACTTC
>TRBV15|few|TRBJ2-3|.
CATSTSTGGTDTQYF
TGTGCCACCAGCACCTCCACGGGTGGCACAGATACGCAGTATTTT
>TRBV28|.|TRBJ2-7|.
CASSLTYREQYF
TGTGCCAGCAGTTTGACTTATCGCGAGCAGTACTTC
>TRBV5-5|.|TRBJ2-7|.
CASRSGTGAYEQYF
TGTGCCAGCAGGTCCGGGACCGGTGCCTACGAGCAGTACTTC
>TRBV29-1|.|TRBJ2-3|TRBD2
CSVAGTSGRALTDTQYF
TGCAGCGTTGCAGGGACTAGCGGGAGGGCCTTGACAGATACGCAGTATTTT
>TRBV10-1|.|TRBJ2-7|.
CASSEKRAQSYEQYF
TGCGCCAGCAGTGAGAAGCGGGCTCAATCCTACGAGCAGTACTTC
>TRBV30|.|TRBJ2-7|.
CAWSVSGVEQYF
TGTGCCTGGAGTGTGTCGGGTGTCGAGCAGTACTTC
>TRBV11-2|.|TRBJ2-6|.
CASSLGRGSGANVLTF
TGTGCCAGCAGCCTAGGTCGGGGCTCTGGGGCCAACGTCCTGACTTTC
>TRBV30|.|TRBJ1-1|.
CAWSPGRPTGEAFF
TGTGCCTGGAGTCCGGGACGGCCAACAGGTGAAGCTTTCTTT
>TRBV7-2|few|TRBJ2-2|.
CASSPWTSHTGELFF
TGTGCCAGCAGCCCCTGGACAAGCCACACCGGGGAGCTGTTTTTT
>TRBV6-4|.|TRBJ2-3|.
CASSEGEPDTQYF
TGTGCCAGCAGTGAGGGGGAGCCAGATACGCAGTATTTT
>TRBV7-6|.|TRBJ2-1|TRBD2
CASSFFYPSGAYNEQFF
TGTGCCAGCAGCTTCTTCTACCCTAGCGGGGCCTACAATGAGCAGTTCTTC
>TRBV7-9|.|TRBJ1-1|.
CASSLRQMNTEAFF
TGTGCCAGCAGCTTGAGGCAGATGAACACTGAAGCTTTCTTT
>TRBV5-1|.|TRBJ1-2|.
CASSLQGQQNYGYTF
TGCGCCAGCAGCTTGCAAGGACAGCAAAACTATGGCTACACCTTC
>TRBV25-1|few|TRBJ1-1|.
CASSGDRDGRFGAFF
TGTGCCAGCAGTGGGGACCGGGACGGCCGATTTGGAGCTTTCTTT
>TRBV7-2|.|TRBJ1-1|TRBD1
CASSLMIVGQGMNTEAFF
TGTGCCAGCAGCTTAATGATTGTAGGACAGGGCATGAACACTGAAGCTTTCTTT
>TRBV2|.|TRBJ2-7|.
CASTSSSAVSYEQYF
TGTGCCAGCACCTCCTCTTCGGCAGTCTCCTACGAGCAGTACTTC
>TRBV19|.|TRBJ2-7|TRBD2
CASSIESGRIYEQYF
TGTGCCAGTAGTATAGAGAGCGGGAGAATCTACGAGCAGTACTTC
>TRBV29-1|.|TRBJ2-1|.
CSVVLGWSYNEQFF
TGCAGCGTTGTACTTGGGTGGTCCTACAATGAGCAGTTCTTC
>TRBV9|.|TRBJ2-5|.
CASEDSQETQYF
TGTGCCAGCGAGGACAGCCAAGAGACCCAGTACTTC
>TRBV6-5|.|TRBJ2-2|TRBD2
CATWTSGGTGELFF
TGTGCCACCTGGACTAGCGGGGGTACCGGGGAGCTGTTTTTT
>TRBV5-1|.|TRBJ2-3|.
CASRRTFSRDTQYF
TGCGCCAGCAGACGGACCTTCAGTCGAGATACGCAGTATTTT
>TRBV15|.|TRBJ1-3|TRBD1
CATSRQEGQSSGNTIYF
TGTGCCACCAGCAGACAAGAGGGACAGAGCTCTGGAAACACCATATATTTT